This entry features one TCR beta chain sequence. Its antigen is not identified. The data stem from a study of shared clonotypes between healthy human individuals. Looking at the study overall: The plates for each donor numbered three CD4 naive, three CD4 memory, two CD8 naive and one CD8 memory.

The V end was cut by 4 bases, the J end by 7 bases, with 20 bases between. The CDR3 sequence is 16 residues long. Per the germline V gene, CDR1 is SGDLS and CDR2 is YYNGEE. Overall study findings and caveats: Non-shared clonotypes were found to have lower generation probabilities than the clonotypes that were shared by all four of the sorted-subset donors.

The assay was carried out at the deep level. Every subset had its genomic DNA shared out evenly among several immunoSEQ plates. The method was immunoSEQ multiplex PCR; TCRdb's version includes in-frame clones alone and lacks a portion of them. Altogether approximately 640,000 clones are present, around 90% being singletons, with the ten largest covering around a third. The receptor comes from a man younger than 35 in good health. Some clones in this sample may be carry-over from other donors' samples. Sequenced sample: memory CD8+ T cells from PBMCs. Specified subset: CD45RO+ cells pooled with CCR7-negative TemRA cells. The rearrangement uses TRBV9 and TRBJ2-2; D tentatively fits TRBD1 or TRBD2 (6 bases each). This chain's CDR3 is CASSRGALPEVGELFF. CDR3 bases: TGTGCCAGCAGCAGGGGGGCCCTCCCGGAGGTCGGGGAGCTGTTTTTT.